This TCR beta chain was found in a study of OX40 agonist ivuxolimab in advanced cancers. Study details: A history of anti-PD-1, anti-PD-L1 or anti-CTLA-4 therapy was acceptable, and approximately 39% had some.

Worth noting for this clone: Its specificity is unknown.

Study observations and caveats: Undetermined was the antigen specificity of the expanded peripheral T cells.

This CDR3 region has 11 residues. V was shortened by 3 bases and J by 7 bases, with 9 bases between the two germline ends. From germline, CDR1 is DFQATT and CDR2 SNEGSKA (reference sequence). Clones were sequenced by immunoSEQ multiplex PCR, and TCRdb holds only the in-frame ones, with some missing. The sample holds 57,000 or so clones, roughly 89% seen once. The sequences come from CD4+ or CD8+ T cells sorted from blood, collected in a trial of the OX40 agonist ivuxolimab. This TCR derives from an adult with an advanced solid tumor such as melanoma, head and neck, liver or kidney cancer. V and J are TRBV20-1 and TRBJ1-2, with D hard to call. CDR3 protein: CSASRWSGYTF. The CDR3, as DNA: TGCAGTGCTAGCCGATGGTCTGGCTACACCTTC.